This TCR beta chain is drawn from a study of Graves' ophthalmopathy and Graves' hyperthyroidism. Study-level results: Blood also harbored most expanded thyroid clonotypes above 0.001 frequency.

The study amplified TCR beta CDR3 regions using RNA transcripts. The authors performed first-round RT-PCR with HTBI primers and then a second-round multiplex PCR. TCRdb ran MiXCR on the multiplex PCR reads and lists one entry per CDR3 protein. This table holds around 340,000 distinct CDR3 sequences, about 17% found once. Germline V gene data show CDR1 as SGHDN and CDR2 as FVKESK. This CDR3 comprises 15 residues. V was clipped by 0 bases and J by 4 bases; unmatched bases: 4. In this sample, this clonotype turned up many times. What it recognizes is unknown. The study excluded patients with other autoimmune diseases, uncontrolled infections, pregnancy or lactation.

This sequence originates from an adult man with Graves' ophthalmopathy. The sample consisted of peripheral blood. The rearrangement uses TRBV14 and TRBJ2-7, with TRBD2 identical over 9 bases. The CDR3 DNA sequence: TGTGCCAGCAGCCAAGAGTCGCGGGGGGGTTACGAGCAGTACTTC. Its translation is CASSQESRGGYEQYF.